The rows below give T cell receptor beta chains drawn from one sample of a study of T cells after yellow fever vaccination. TCRdb re-derived calls from the 5' RACE reads in MiXCR, one entry per CDR3 protein. This sample yields roughly 310,000 distinct CDR3 sequences, of which around 4% are seen a single time; less than 25% belongs to the top ten. Material: PBMCs, obtained on the day of the yellow fever booster vaccination. These receptors were obtained from a man between 18 and 35 years old who received the YFV17D yellow fever vaccine. The CDR3 runs from the conserved cysteine through the conserved F or W. A D gene is named only where the DNA matches it firmly. Clone size is given for some rows only: seen once, a few or many times, or a class if the clone is expanded.

CDR3 length: 13; V gene: TRBV7-2; D gene: -; clone size: many; J gene: TRBJ1-1; CDR3 protein: CASCDYRDTEAFF; CDR3 DNA: TGTGCCAGCTGCGATTACCGGGACACTGAAGCTTTCTTT
CDR3 length: 15; V gene: TRBV5-1; D gene: TRBD2; clone size: many; J gene: TRBJ2-7; CDR3 protein: CASSPGSGGAYEQYF; CDR3 DNA: TGCGCCAGCAGCCCGGGTAGCGGGGGGGCCTACGAGCAGTACTTC
CDR3 length: 16; V gene: TRBV5-5; D gene: -; clone size: many; J gene: TRBJ2-3; CDR3 protein: CASSLGADGMTDTQYF; CDR3 DNA: TGTGCCAGCAGCTTGGGCGCGGACGGCATGACAGATACGCAGTATTTT
CDR3 length: 14; V gene: TRBV5-1; D gene: TRBD1; clone size: -; J gene: TRBJ1-1; CDR3 protein: CASSPGQGDTEAFF; CDR3 DNA: TGCGCCAGCAGCCCCGGACAGGGGGACACTGAAGCTTTCTTT
CDR3 length: 16; V gene: TRBV5-1; D gene: TRBD2; clone size: -; J gene: TRBJ2-5; CDR3 protein: CASSLSTSGGQETQYF; CDR3 DNA: TGCGCCAGCAGCTTATCGACTAGCGGGGGACAAGAGACCCAGTACTTC
CDR3 length: 15; V gene: TRBV5-1; D gene: TRBD1; clone size: -; J gene: TRBJ2-7; CDR3 protein: CASSLQGQASDEQYF; CDR3 DNA: TGCGCCAGCAGCTTACAGGGACAGGCGTCCGACGAGCAGTACTTC
CDR3 length: 16; V gene: TRBV27; D gene: -; clone size: -; J gene: TRBJ2-1; CDR3 protein: CASSRLPGHPKNEQFF; CDR3 DNA: TGTGCCAGCAGCCGTCTCCCGGGACACCCGAAGAATGAGCAGTTCTTC
CDR3 length: 13; V gene: TRBV11-2; D gene: -; clone size: -; J gene: TRBJ2-5; CDR3 protein: CASSFLEQETQYF; CDR3 DNA: TGTGCCAGCAGCTTTCTGGAACAAGAGACCCAGTACTTC
CDR3 length: 12; V gene: TRBV7-2; D gene: -; clone size: many; J gene: TRBJ2-3; CDR3 protein: CASSLLRGGRYF; CDR3 DNA: TGTGCCAGCAGCCTCCTAAGGGGGGGGCGGTATTTT
CDR3 length: 15; V gene: TRBV4-1; D gene: TRBD2; clone size: -; J gene: TRBJ2-5; CDR3 protein: CASSRRTSGQETQYF; CDR3 DNA: TGCGCCAGCAGCCGGAGGACTAGCGGCCAAGAGACCCAGTACTTC
CDR3 length: 14; V gene: TRBV12-3/TRBV12-4; D gene: -; clone size: many; J gene: TRBJ2-3; CDR3 protein: CASSLGRLRDTQYF; CDR3 DNA: TGTGCCAGCAGCCTCGGACGGCTTAGGGATACGCAGTATTTT
CDR3 length: 16; V gene: TRBV5-6; D gene: TRBD1; clone size: many; J gene: TRBJ2-2; CDR3 protein: CASSSLGQGSTGELFF; CDR3 DNA: TGTGCCAGCAGCAGCTTAGGACAGGGTAGTACCGGGGAGCTGTTTTTT
CDR3 length: 14; V gene: TRBV5-6; D gene: -; clone size: many; J gene: TRBJ1-2; CDR3 protein: CASSLAGIENGYTF; CDR3 DNA: TGTGCCAGCAGCTTGGCTGGAATAGAAAATGGCTACACCTTC
CDR3 length: 14; V gene: TRBV27; D gene: -; clone size: -; J gene: TRBJ2-7; CDR3 protein: CASSLGTVPYEQYF; CDR3 DNA: TGTGCCAGCAGTTTAGGGACCGTTCCCTACGAGCAGTACTTC
CDR3 length: 13; V gene: TRBV18; D gene: -; clone size: many; J gene: TRBJ1-1; CDR3 protein: CASSPFSLDRAFF; CDR3 DNA: TGTGCCAGCTCACCCTTTAGCTTGGATAGAGCTTTCTTT
CDR3 length: 14; V gene: TRBV5-1; D gene: TRBD1; clone size: many; J gene: TRBJ2-1; CDR3 protein: CASSLTGGLGEQFF; CDR3 DNA: TGCGCCAGCAGCTTAACAGGGGGCTTGGGGGAGCAGTTCTTC
CDR3 length: 12; V gene: TRBV6-2/TRBV6-3; D gene: -; clone size: -; J gene: TRBJ1-5; CDR3 protein: CASSYSRGPQHF; CDR3 DNA: TGTGCCAGCAGTTACTCGAGGGGGCCCCAGCATTTT
CDR3 length: 17; V gene: TRBV18; D gene: TRBD2; clone size: few; J gene: TRBJ2-1; CDR3 protein: CASSPDFSGGYAAEQFF; CDR3 DNA: TGTGCCAGCTCGCCAGACTTTAGCGGGGGCTACGCCGCGGAGCAGTTCTTC
CDR3 length: 16; V gene: TRBV12-3/TRBV12-4; D gene: TRBD1; clone size: few; J gene: TRBJ2-2; CDR3 protein: CASLYGTGGVHGELFF; CDR3 DNA: TGTGCCAGCCTTTACGGTACAGGGGGCGTACACGGGGAGCTGTTTTTT
CDR3 length: 14; V gene: TRBV24-1; D gene: TRBD1; clone size: many; J gene: TRBJ2-2; CDR3 protein: CATQGRPNTGELFF; CDR3 DNA: TGTGCCACACAGGGGCGACCAAACACCGGGGAGCTGTTTTTT
CDR3 length: 15; V gene: TRBV5-1; D gene: TRBD1; clone size: many; J gene: TRBJ1-4; CDR3 protein: CASSSDGRGNEKLFF; CDR3 DNA: TGCGCCAGCAGCTCGGATGGCAGGGGGAATGAAAAACTGTTTTTT
CDR3 length: 13; V gene: TRBV5-1; D gene: -; clone size: many; J gene: TRBJ1-1; CDR3 protein: CASYSPGATEAFF; CDR3 DNA: TGCGCCAGCTATTCTCCAGGGGCTACTGAAGCTTTCTTT
CDR3 length: 15; V gene: TRBV19; D gene: -; clone size: -; J gene: TRBJ2-2; CDR3 protein: CASSTSWGPTGELFF; CDR3 DNA: TGTGCCAGTAGTACGAGTTGGGGCCCAACCGGGGAGCTGTTTTTT
CDR3 length: 17; V gene: TRBV4-2; D gene: TRBD2; clone size: many; J gene: TRBJ2-7; CDR3 protein: CASSQEGPLAGAYEQYF; CDR3 DNA: TGTGCCAGCAGCCAAGAGGGGCCCCTAGCGGGGGCCTACGAGCAGTACTTC
CDR3 length: 15; V gene: TRBV5-1; D gene: -; clone size: -; J gene: TRBJ1-2; CDR3 protein: CASSLEEGENYGYTF; CDR3 DNA: TGCGCCAGCAGCTTGGAAGAAGGGGAAAACTATGGCTACACCTTC
CDR3 length: 19; V gene: TRBV7-9; D gene: TRBD2; clone size: many; J gene: TRBJ2-7; CDR3 protein: CASSPLPGEGPSGGWEQYF; CDR3 DNA: TGTGCCAGCAGCCCACTCCCGGGGGAGGGACCCTCCGGTGGCTGGGAGCAGTACTTC